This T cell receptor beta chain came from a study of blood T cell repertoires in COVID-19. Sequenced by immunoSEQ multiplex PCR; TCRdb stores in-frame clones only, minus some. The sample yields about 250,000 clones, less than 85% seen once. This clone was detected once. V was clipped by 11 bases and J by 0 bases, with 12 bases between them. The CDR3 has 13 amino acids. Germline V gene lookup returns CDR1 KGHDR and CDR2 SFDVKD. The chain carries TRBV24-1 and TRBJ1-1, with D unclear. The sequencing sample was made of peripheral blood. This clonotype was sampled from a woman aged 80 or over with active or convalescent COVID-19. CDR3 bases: TGTGCCATCTCCGACGGGGTGAACACTGAAGCTTTCTTT. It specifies CAISDGVNTEAFF.